The source of this T cell receptor (beta chain) is a study of blood T cells in healthy people across ages. The donors, aged 6 to 90, were healthy Caucasians from Russia. Samples had at least 7 million PBMCs isolated from them. A second PCR, run for roughly 7 to 11 cycles, used a sample-barcoded 5' primer plus a J-beta primer mix. Each cDNA was tagged by a template-switch adaptor containing 12 random nucleotides. From the 5' RACE reads, TCRdb called clonotypes with MiXCR, one entry per CDR3 protein. Of 1.5 million or so distinct CDR3 sequences listed, 35% to 45% are singletons. Study-wide points: More naive CD4+ cells and higher diversity marked long-lived donors relative to aged donors.

Trimming left V 2 bases short and J 6 bases short, with 5 bases between. The CDR3 runs 12 residues. CDR1 and CDR2 from the germline V gene are MNHEY and SVGEGT. Notes on this clonotype: The antigen remains undetermined.

The chain employs TRBV6-2 or TRBV6-3 and TRBJ2-1; D unclear. Sequencing input: blood. The receptor was derived from a woman between 18 and 29 years old in good health. CDR3 in amino acids: CASSYLVNEQFF. DNA for the CDR3: TGTGCCAGCAGTTACCTAGTCAATGAGCAGTTCTTC.